The source of this T cell receptor beta chain is a study of blood T cell repertoires in COVID-19. Study overall: Samples taken during acute and convalescent COVID-19 were collected in the United States, Italy and Spain. T cells, B-cell-depleted T cells, or PBMCs supplied cDNA or gDNA.

Under the authors' procedure: How many nucleated cells were present was estimated from reference gene primer amplification. The repertoire was sequenced with immunoSEQ multiplex PCR; TCRdb's copy has only in-frame clones and lacks some. V, J and clone size reflect that table, while D and trimming were determined from the DNA. Counted here are 90,000 to 120,000 clones, 82% occurring once; the ten biggest clones make up 4% to 5.5%. This CDR3 has 14 amino acids. Germline values: CDR1 LNHDA, CDR2 SQIVND (reference sequence). V was clipped by 3 bases and J by 4 bases, with 12 bases between them. Regarding this clone: Other DNA sequences within the sample encode an identical CDR3.

The chain has TRBV19 and TRBJ1-2, with a tentative D call TRBD1 (6 bases). The receptor was derived from a man aged 55 to 70 with acute or convalescent COVID-19. The sequencing sample was made of peripheral blood. CDR3 coding DNA: TGTGCCAGTAGTATCGGGGGGCAGGGCTATGGCTACACCTTC. Protein: CASSIGGQGYGYTF.